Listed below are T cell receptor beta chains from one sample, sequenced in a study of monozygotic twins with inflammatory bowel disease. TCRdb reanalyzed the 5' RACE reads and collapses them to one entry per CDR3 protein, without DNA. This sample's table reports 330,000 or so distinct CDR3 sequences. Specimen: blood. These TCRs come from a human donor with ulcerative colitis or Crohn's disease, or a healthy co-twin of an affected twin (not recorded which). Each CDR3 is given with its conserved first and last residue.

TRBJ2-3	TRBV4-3	CASSQNYRGDTQYF
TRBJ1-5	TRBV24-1	CATSDSHNQPQHF
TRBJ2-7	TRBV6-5	CASSYSGQGVHEQYF
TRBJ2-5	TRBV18	CASSLTSGQETQYF
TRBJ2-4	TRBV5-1	CASTQLPGTPNIQYF
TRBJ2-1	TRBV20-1	CSAEGGTYSNEQFF
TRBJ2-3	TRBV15	CATSATPGQGPDTQYF
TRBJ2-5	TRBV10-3	CAISESKSPTGEETQYF
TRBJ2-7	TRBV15	CATSRERIGYEQYF
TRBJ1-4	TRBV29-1	CSVGAHSGEKLFF
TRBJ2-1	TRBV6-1	CASRGTDAAGEPYNEQFF
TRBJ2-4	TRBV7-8	CASSLSSGTSYQMQYF
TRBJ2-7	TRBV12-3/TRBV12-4	CASSLALAGGPIYF
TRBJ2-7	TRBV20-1	CSARTAYEQYF
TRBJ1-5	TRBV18	CASSPGGDSNQPQHF
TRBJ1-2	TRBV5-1	CASRRDPGQEVYGYTF
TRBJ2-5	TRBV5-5	CASSEDYIETQYF
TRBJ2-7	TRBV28	CLTRFAYEQYF
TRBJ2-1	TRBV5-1	CASRLVRPSSYNEQFF
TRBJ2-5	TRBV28	CASSFSSTGRETQYF
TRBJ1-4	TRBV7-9	CASSLELNEKLFF
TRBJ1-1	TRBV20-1	CSARDSRAGRNTEAFF
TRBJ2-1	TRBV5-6	CASSFPGPNSYNEQFF
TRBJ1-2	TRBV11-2	CASSPELTGAYGYTF
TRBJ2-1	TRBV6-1	CASNRQFSYNEQFF
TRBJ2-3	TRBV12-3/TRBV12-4	CASSPRGLAVTDTQYF
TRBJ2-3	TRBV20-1	CSATPRSSTDTQYF
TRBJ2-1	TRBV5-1	CASRGQGSGEQFF
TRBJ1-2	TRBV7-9	CASSWGYGYTF
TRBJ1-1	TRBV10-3	CAIRGDALNTEAFF
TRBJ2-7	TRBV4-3	CASSQDPGTGSYEQYF